This T cell receptor beta chain derives from a study of T cell changes during pregnancy in multiple sclerosis (dated by TCRdb to 2018 to 2020). Looking at the study overall: In women with multiple sclerosis, the researchers looked at how the T cell repertoire shifted as pregnancy progressed.

Concerning this clone itself: The antigen it binds to is not known. Base qualities are not recorded, but no much larger clone differs from it by a single base.

Library preparation employed the immunoSEQ multiplex PCR assay. Sourced from immuneACCESS, this table was stored by TCRdb with only in-frame sequences that have V and J called. A share of the clones is absent; for the studies checked, an unresolved V gene accounts for under half, and the remainder has no known explanation. The sample table contains 39,000 or so clones; only one count was recorded for less than 95% of them. The ten largest clones take up about a tenth of the sample. The specimen was CD8+ T cells from peripheral blood mononuclear cells, collected in the first trimester of pregnancy. The TCR originated in a female donor with multiple sclerosis, enrolled in a pregnancy study.

The nucleotides read TGTGCCAGCAGCCCCCGACAGGGAGGCTCCTACAATGAGCAGTTCTTC. This yields the protein CASSPRQGGSYNEQFF. The chain uses TRBV9 and TRBJ2-1; perhaps TRBD1 is the D gene, with 7 bases matching. V sheds 4 bases and J sheds 0 bases, leaving 14 bases between their ends. Sequences SGDLS (CDR1) and YYNGEE (CDR2) are obtained from the germline V gene. The CDR3, from cysteine to phenylalanine, totals 16 residues. Just the 48-base CDR3 DNA is kept, in frame starting at base 1.